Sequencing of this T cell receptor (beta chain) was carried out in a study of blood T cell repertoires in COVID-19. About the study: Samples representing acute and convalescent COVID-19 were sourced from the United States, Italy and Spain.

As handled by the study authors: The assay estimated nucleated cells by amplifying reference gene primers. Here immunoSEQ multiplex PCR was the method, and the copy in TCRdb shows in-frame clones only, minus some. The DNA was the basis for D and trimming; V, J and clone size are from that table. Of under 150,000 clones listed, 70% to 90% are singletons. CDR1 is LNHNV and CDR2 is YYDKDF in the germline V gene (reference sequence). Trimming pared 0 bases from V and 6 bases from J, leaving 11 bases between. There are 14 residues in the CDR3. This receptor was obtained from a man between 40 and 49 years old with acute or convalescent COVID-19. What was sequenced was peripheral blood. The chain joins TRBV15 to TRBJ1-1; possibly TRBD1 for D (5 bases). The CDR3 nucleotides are TGTGCCACCAGCAGAGATCTAGGGGAATCTGAAGCTTTCTTT. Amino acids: CATSRDLGESEAFF.